This T cell receptor (beta chain) was retrieved from a study of cytomegalovirus exposure and HLA in healthy donors. Findings and caveats of the study: Three CMV-associated chains proved CMV antigen-specific in vitro. A classifier reportedly called cytomegalovirus status with high sensitivity and specificity.

Turning to this clone: As yet, its antigen is unknown.

Sequenced by immunoSEQ multiplex PCR; TCRdb stores in-frame clones only, minus some. The sample consists of roughly 48,000 clones, 85% to 95% of them appearing once. Unmatched junction bases numbered 12, after V lost 1 base and J lost 3 bases. Germline V gene lookup returns CDR1 LNHDA and CDR2 SQIVND (reference sequence). The CDR3 consists of 19 residues. The chain has TRBV19 and TRBJ2-1; 10 bases are a match to TRBD2. The TCR comes from a young woman in good health and CMV-seropositive. Sequenced: PBMCs. CDR3 nucleotides: TGTGCCAGTAGTATAGCCCCCAGCGGGAGGGTTTATGACTACAATGAGCAGTTCTTC. This translates into CASSIAPSGRVYDYNEQFF.